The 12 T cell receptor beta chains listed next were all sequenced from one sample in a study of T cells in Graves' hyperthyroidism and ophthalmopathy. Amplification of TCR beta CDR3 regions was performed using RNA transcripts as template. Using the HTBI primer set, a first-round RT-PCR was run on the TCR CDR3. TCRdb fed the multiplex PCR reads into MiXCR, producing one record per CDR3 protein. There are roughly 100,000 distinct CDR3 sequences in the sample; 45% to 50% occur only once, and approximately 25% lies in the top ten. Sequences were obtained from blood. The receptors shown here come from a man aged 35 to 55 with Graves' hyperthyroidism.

CDR3 nucleotides: TGTGCCAGCTCACCGGACAGCGATGCAACTAATGAAAAACTGTTTTTT. It codes for CASSPDSDATNEKLFF. The genes are TRBV7-9 and TRBJ1-4, with a weak D call TRBD1 (6 bases). The germline gives CDR1 SEHNR, CDR2 FQNEAQ (reference sequence). This CDR3 has 16 amino acids. The V end was cut by 8 bases, the J end by 0 bases, with 16 bases between.

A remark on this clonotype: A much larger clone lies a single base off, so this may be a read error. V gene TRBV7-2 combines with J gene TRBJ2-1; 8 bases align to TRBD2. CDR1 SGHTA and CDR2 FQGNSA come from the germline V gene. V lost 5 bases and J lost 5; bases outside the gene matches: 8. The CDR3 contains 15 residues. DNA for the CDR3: TGTGCCAGCAGCCTCCAGCGGGAGCCTCACAATGAGCAGTTCTTC. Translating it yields CASSLQREPHNEQFF.

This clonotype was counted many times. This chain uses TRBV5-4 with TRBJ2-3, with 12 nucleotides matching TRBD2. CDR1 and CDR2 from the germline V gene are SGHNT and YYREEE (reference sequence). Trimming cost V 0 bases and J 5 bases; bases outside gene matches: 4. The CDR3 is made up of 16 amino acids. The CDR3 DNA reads TGTGCCAGCAGCTTGGTGCTAGCGGGAGGGCAAGATACGCAGTATTTT. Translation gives CASSLVLAGGQDTQYF.

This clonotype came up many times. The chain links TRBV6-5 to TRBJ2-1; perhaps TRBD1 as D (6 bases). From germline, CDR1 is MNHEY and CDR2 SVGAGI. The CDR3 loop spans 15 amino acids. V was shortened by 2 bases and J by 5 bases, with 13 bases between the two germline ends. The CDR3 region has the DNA TGTGCCAGCAGTTACACTTACAGGGCCGACAATGAGCAGTTCTTC. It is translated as CASSYTYRADNEQFF.

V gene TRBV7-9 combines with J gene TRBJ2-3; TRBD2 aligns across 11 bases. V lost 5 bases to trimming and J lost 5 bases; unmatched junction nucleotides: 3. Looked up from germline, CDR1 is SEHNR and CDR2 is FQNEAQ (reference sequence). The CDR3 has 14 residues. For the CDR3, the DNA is TGTGCCAGCAGCGCAACTAGCGGGGGAGATACGCAGTATTTT. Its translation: CASSATSGGDTQYF.

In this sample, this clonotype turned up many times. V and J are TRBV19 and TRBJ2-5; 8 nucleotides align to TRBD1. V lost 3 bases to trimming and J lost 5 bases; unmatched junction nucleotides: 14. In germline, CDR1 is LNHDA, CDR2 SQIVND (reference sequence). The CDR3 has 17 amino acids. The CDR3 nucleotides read TGTGCCAGTAGTATGAGTAGGACGGCAGGGGGCTTGGAGACCCAGTACTTC. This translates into CASSMSRTAGGLETQYF.

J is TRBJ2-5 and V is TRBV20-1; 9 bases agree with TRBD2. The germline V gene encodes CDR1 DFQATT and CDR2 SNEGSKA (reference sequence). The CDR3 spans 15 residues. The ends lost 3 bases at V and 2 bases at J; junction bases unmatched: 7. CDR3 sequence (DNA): TGCAGTGCTAGGGGGGTTAGCGGGGGTCAAGAGACCCAGTACTTC. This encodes CSARGVSGGQETQYF.

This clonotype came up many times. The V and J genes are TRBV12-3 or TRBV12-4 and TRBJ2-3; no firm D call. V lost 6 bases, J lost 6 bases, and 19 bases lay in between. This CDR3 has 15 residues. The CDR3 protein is CASSPRYGHTDTQYF. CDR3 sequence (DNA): TGTGCCAGCAGCCCCCGGTATGGCCACACCGATACGCAGTATTTT.

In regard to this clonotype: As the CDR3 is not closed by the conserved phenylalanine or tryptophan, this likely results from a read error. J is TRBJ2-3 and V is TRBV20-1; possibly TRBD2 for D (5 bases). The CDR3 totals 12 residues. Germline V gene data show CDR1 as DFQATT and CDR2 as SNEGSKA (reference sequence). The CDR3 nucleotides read TGCAGTGCCAGAGGGTTAGGAGATACGCAGTATTTG. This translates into CSARGLGDTQYL.

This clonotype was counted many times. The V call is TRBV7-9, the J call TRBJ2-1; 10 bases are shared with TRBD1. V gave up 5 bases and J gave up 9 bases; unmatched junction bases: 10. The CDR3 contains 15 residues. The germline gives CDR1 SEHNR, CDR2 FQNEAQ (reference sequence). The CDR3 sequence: CASSPPGTGEGEQFF. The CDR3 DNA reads TGTGCCAGCAGCCCTCCCGGGACAGGGGAAGGTGAGCAGTTCTTC.

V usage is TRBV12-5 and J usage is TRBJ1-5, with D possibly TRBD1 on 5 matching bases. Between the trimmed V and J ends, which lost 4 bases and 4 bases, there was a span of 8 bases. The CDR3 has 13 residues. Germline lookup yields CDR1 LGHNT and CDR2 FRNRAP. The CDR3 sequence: CASGSGGNQPQHF. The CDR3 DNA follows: TGTGCTAGTGGTTCGGGGGGGAATCAGCCCCAGCATTTT.

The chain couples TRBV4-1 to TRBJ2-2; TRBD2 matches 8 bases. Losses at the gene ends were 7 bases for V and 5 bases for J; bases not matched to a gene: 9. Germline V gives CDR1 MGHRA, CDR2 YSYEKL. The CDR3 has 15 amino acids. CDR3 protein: CASTPGLGGTGELFF. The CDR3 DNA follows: TGCGCCAGCACCCCGGGACTAGGGGGTACCGGGGAGCTGTTTTTT.